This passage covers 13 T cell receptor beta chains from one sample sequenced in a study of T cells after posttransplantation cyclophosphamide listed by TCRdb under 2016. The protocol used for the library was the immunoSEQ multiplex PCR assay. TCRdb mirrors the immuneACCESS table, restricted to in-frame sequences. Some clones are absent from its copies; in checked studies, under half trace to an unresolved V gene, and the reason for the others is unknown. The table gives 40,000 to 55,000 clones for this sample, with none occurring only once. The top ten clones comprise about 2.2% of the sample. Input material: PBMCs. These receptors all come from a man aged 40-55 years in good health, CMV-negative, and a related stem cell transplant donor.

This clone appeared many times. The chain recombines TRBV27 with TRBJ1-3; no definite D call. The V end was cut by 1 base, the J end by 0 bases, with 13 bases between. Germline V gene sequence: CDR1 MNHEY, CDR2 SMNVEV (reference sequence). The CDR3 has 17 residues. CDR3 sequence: CASSLYPRSYSGNTIYF. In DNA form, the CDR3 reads TGTGCCAGCAGTTTATACCCCCGGAGTTACTCTGGAAACACCATATATTTT.

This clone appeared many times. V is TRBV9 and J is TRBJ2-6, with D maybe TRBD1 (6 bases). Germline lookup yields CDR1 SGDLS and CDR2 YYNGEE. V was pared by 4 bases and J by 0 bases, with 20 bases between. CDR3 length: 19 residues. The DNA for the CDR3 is TGTGCCAGCAGCAGCCCAGGACAGATCCATCCCTCTGGGGCCAACGTCCTGACTTTC. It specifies CASSSPGQIHPSGANVLTF. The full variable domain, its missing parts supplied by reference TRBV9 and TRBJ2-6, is DSGVTQTPKHLITATGQRVTLRCSPRSGDLSVYWYQQSLDQGLQFLIQYYNGEERAKGNILERFSAQQFPDLHSELNLSSLELGDSALYFCASSSPGQIHPSGANVLTFGAGSRLTVL.

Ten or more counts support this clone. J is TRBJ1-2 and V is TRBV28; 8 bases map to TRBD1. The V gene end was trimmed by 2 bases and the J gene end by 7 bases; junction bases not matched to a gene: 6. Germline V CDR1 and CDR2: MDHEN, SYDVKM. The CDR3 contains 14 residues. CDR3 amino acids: CASSLLDRGFGYTF. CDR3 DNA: TGTGCCAGCAGTTTACTCGACAGGGGTTTTGGCTACACCTTC.

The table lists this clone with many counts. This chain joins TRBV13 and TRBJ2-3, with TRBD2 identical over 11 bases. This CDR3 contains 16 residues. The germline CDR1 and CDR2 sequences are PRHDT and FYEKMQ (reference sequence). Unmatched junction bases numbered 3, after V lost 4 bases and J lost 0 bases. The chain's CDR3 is CASSYRTSGSTDTQYF. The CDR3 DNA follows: TGTGCCAGCAGCTATAGGACTAGCGGGAGCACAGATACGCAGTATTTT.

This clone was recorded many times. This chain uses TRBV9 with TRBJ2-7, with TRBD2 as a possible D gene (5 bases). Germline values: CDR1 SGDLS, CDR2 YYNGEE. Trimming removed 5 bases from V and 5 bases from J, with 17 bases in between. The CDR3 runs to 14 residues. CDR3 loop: CASSPASHSDEQYF. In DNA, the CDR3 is TGTGCCAGCAGTCCGGCTAGCCACTCGGACGAGCAGTACTTC.

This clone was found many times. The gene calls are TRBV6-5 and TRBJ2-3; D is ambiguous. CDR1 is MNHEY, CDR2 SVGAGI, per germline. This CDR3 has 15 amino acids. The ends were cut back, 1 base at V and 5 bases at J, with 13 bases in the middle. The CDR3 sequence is CASSYLARSGDTQYF. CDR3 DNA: TGTGCCAGCAGTTACTTGGCTAGGAGTGGAGATACGCAGTATTTT.

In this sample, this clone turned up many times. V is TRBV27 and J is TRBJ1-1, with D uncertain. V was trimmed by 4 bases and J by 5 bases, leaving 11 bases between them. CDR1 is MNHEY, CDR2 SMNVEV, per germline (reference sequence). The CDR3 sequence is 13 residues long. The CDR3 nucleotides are TGTGCCAGCAGTTCGTACTCGGGGACTGAAGCTTTCTTT. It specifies CASSSYSGTEAFF.

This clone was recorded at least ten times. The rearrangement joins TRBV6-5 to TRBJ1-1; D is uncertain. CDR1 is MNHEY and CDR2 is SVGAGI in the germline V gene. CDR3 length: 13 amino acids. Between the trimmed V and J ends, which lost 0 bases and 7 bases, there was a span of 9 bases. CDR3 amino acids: CASSYSPEGEAFF. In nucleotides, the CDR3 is TGTGCCAGCAGTTACTCTCCGGAGGGTGAAGCTTTCTTT.

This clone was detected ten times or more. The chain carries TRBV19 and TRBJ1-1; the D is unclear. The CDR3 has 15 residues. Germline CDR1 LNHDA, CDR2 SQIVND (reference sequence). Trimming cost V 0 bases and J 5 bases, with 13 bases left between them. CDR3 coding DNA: TGTGCCAGTAGTATAGAAATGTTCAGGCCGACTGAAGCTTTCTTT. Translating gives CASSIEMFRPTEAFF.

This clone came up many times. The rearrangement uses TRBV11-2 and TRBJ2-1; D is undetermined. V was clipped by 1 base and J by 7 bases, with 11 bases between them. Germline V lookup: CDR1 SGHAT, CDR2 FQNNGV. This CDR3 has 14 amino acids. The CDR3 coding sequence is TGTGCCAGCAGCTTAGTCCCAATCGGGAATGAGCAGTTCTTC. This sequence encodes CASSLVPIGNEQFF.

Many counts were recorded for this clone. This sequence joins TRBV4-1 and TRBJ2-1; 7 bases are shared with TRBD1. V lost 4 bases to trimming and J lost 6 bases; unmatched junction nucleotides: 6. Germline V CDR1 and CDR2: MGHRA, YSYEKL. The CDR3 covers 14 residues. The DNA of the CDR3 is TGCGCCAGCAGCCCCCAGGGGGACCGCAATGAGCAGTTCTTC. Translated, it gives CASSPQGDRNEQFF.

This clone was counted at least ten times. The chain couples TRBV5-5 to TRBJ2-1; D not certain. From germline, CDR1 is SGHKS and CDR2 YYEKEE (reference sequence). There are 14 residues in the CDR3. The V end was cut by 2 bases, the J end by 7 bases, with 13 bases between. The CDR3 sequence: CASSLPLVENEQFF. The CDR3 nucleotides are TGTGCCAGCAGCTTACCGTTGGTAGAAAATGAGCAGTTCTTC.

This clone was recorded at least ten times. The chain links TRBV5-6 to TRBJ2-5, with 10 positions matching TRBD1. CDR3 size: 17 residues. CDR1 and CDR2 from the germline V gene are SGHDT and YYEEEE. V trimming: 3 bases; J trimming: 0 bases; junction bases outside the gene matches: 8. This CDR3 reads CASSSYVDRGYQETQYF. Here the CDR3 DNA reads TGTGCCAGCAGCTCCTACGTGGACAGGGGGTACCAAGAGACCCAGTACTTC.